This TCR beta chain derives from a study of patients and donors after allogeneic stem cell transplantation. CDR1 is SQVTM, CDR2 ANQGSEA, per germline. The CDR3 spans 18 residues. The ends were cut back, 1 base at V and 4 bases at J, with 23 bases in the middle. MiXCR, run by TCRdb on the RT-PCR reads, gives a single entry per CDR3 protein. The sample gives approximately 160,000 distinct CDR3 sequences, around 30% of which show up once; about 3% is in the top ten. There are a few counts of this clonotype. Sequencing input: blood, either unsorted or a sorted T cell fraction (not recorded which). This clonotype was sampled from a human donor who was either an allogeneic HSCT recipient or a stem cell or donor lymphocyte infusion donor (not recorded which). It is not recorded whose cells these are; they may come from a transplant donor. The genes are TRBV29-1 and TRBJ2-1; D is undetermined. CDR3 DNA sequence: TGCAGCGTTGAAGGGCGGCAAACCAAAAAGTGGGGTTACAATGAGCAGTTCTTC. It specifies CSVEGRQTKKWGYNEQFF.